This T cell receptor beta chain was found in a study of cytomegalovirus exposure and HLA in healthy donors. The CDR3 runs 16 residues. V dropped 3 bases and J dropped 0 bases, with 13 bases sitting between them. Germline V gene lookup returns CDR1 MNHNS and CDR2 SASEGT. For this clone: The antigen is not known.

With 60 Vbeta and 13 Jbeta primers, the PCR was carried out. TCRdb's copy holds only in-frame clones and misses some; the assay was immunoSEQ multiplex PCR. This sample has over 150,000 clones; 65% to 80% occur once, and the top ten carry roughly 2%. General study results and limits: Sequencing depth across donors, presence/absence analyses assumed, was roughly uniform.

The V gene is TRBV6-1, the J gene TRBJ2-3; tentatively, D is TRBD2 (6 bases). Sequences were obtained from PBMCs. The receptor's source is a middle-aged man in good health and CMV-seronegative. The CDR3: CASSEISGLSTDTQYF. CDR3 DNA: TGTGCCAGCAGTGAGATAAGCGGACTAAGCACAGATACGCAGTATTTT.